The next 19 T cell receptor beta chains were all read from a single sample in a study of radiotherapy plus CTLA-4 blockade in lung cancer. TCRdb keeps only in-frame clones here, not all; method: immunoSEQ multiplex PCR. The profile covers 65,000 to 90,000 clones, with around 87% appearing a single time and 35% to 45% taken by the ten largest. This sample comprised peripheral blood, obtained from a patient treated with radiotherapy plus ipilimumab. These receptors were obtained from a human donor with non-small cell lung cancer that progressed on radiotherapy plus ipilimumab.

The rearrangement joins TRBV4-1 to TRBJ2-1; 12 bases align to TRBD2. This CDR3 has 13 residues. Germline CDR1 is MGHRA and CDR2 is YSYEKL. V dropped 7 bases and J dropped 9; count of bases not matched to a gene: 4. The CDR3 spells CASTLAGGVEQFF. CDR3 nucleotide sequence: TGCGCCAGCACACTAGCGGGAGGAGTTGAGCAGTTCTTC.

This clone occurred a few times. The chain uses TRBV7-9 and TRBJ2-5; possible D gene TRBD2, 5 bases. V lost 5 bases to trimming and J lost 0 bases, with 13 bases between them. CDR1 is SEHNR, CDR2 FQNEAQ, per germline (reference sequence). This CDR3 spans 15 amino acids. The CDR3 sequence: CASSPLRVNQETQYF. CDR3 DNA: TGTGCCAGCAGCCCGCTGCGGGTCAACCAAGAGACCCAGTACTTC.

The chain is built from TRBV7-9 and TRBJ2-1; the match to TRBD1 covers 10 bases. The length of the CDR3 is 15 residues. Germline values: CDR1 SEHNR, CDR2 FQNEAQ (reference sequence). The junction had 4 bases not matched to a gene; V was cut back by 1 base and J by 7 bases. The CDR3 is CASSLGQGAFNEQFF. DNA of the CDR3: TGTGCCAGCAGCTTAGGACAGGGGGCTTTTAATGAGCAGTTCTTC.

The chain carries TRBV16 and TRBJ2-3; no clear D. Germline lookup yields CDR1 KGHSY and CDR2 FQNENV. This CDR3 is 12 amino acids long. Trimming removed 0 bases from V and 6 bases from J, with 4 bases in between. The CDR3 DNA sequence: TGTGCCAGCAGCCAATCAAAGGATACGCAGTATTTT. Its translation is CASSQSKDTQYF. The variable domain in full, completed from reference TRBV16 and TRBJ2-3, reads GEEVAQTPKHLVRGEGQKAKLYCAPIKGHSYVFWYQQVLKNEFKFLISFQNENVFDETGMPKERFSAKCLPNSPCSLEIQATKLEDSAVYFCASSQSKDTQYFGPGTRLTVL.

J is TRBJ2-5 and V is TRBV10-3; possible D gene TRBD1, 6 bases. CDR1 and CDR2 (germline): ENHRY, SYGVKD. V was cut by 4 bases and J by 3 bases, with 9 bases left in between. CDR3 length: 13 amino acids. In nucleotides, the CDR3 is TGTGCCATCAGTGGGGCAGGGGAAGAGACCCAGTACTTC. It encodes CAISGAGEETQYF.

This clone showed up just once. The CDR3 spells CASIQGGQTYEQYF. In nucleotides, the CDR3 is TGTGCCAGCATTCAGGGGGGCCAAACCTACGAGCAGTACTTC. The chain couples TRBV28 to TRBJ2-7, with D perhaps matching TRBD1 (7 bases). The CDR3 spans 14 residues. The germline V and J ends were trimmed by 7 bases and 2 bases, with 15 bases remaining between them. CDR1 MDHEN and CDR2 SYDVKM come from the germline V gene.

Concerning this clone itself: Within the sample, other DNA sequences also encode this same CDR3. The chain employs TRBV28 and TRBJ1-2, with TRBD1 as a possible D gene (6 bases). The CDR3 is made up of 13 amino acids. CDR1 is MDHEN, CDR2 SYDVKM, per germline. V was trimmed by 5 bases and J by 2 bases, leaving 9 bases between them. Here the CDR3 reads CASSRTANYGYTF. The CDR3 DNA reads as TGTGCCAGCAGTCGGACAGCGAACTATGGCTACACCTTC.

CDR3 bases: TGTGCCAGCAGCCAAGATATCGGGAACTACGAGCAGTACTTC. It translates to CASSQDIGNYEQYF. V and J are TRBV14 and TRBJ2-7, with a weak D call TRBD2 (5 bases). From germline, CDR1 is SGHDN and CDR2 FVKESK. This CDR3 has 14 residues. The V end was cut by 0 bases, the J end by 3 bases, with 9 bases between.

In this sample, this clone turned up once. The chain uses TRBV6-6 and TRBJ2-2; D unresolved. Germline CDR1 is MNHNY and CDR2 is SVGAGI (reference sequence). This CDR3 spans 13 amino acids. V was trimmed by 10 bases and J by 1 base, leaving 10 bases between them. The CDR3 here is CATSSQNTGELFF. The DNA for the CDR3 is TGTGCCACCTCGTCCCAGAACACCGGGGAGCTGTTTTTT.

This rearrangement joins TRBV4-1 to TRBJ2-5; 9 bases are shared with TRBD2. Germline V gives CDR1 MGHRA, CDR2 YSYEKL. The length of the CDR3 is 16 residues. The junction had 11 bases not matched to a gene; V was cut back by 4 bases and J by 5 bases. CDR3 sequence: CASSLRLGLAGETQYF. The CDR3 DNA is TGCGCCAGCAGCCTCAGACTGGGACTAGCAGGGGAGACCCAGTACTTC.

The chain is built from TRBV2 and TRBJ2-7; D not resolved. V lost 3 bases and J lost 7, with 4 bases in between. This CDR3 spans 10 amino acids. The germline V gene encodes CDR1 SNHLY and CDR2 FYNNEI. CDR3 bases: TGTGCCAGCAGTGACCGGGAGCAGTACTTC. Residues: CASSDREQYF.

This chain connects TRBV9 to TRBJ1-2, with 8 bases aligning to TRBD1. The CDR3 length is 16 residues. With 4 bases clipped from V and 8 bases from J, the junction kept 16 bases outside the gene matches. The germline V gene encodes CDR1 SGDLS and CDR2 YYNGEE. The CDR3 region has the DNA TGTGCCAGCAGCCAACCCGGGGGACAGGCGAAGATGGGCTACACCTTC. Amino acid sequence: CASSQPGGQAKMGYTF.

Of note for this clone: The sample holds other DNA sequences that translate to the same CDR3. CDR3 bases: TGTGCCAGCAGCTCGACAGGGGGTGGGGAAAAACTGTTTTTT. Amino acids: CASSSTGGGEKLFF. V and J are TRBV5-4 and TRBJ1-4, with 9 bases matching TRBD1. This CDR3 comprises 14 residues. The junction had 5 bases not matched to a gene; V was cut back by 3 bases and J by 8 bases. CDR1 is SGHNT, CDR2 YYREEE, per germline (reference sequence).

The chain uses TRBV7-3 and TRBJ2-1; D perhaps matches TRBD2 (6 bases). This CDR3 contains 14 residues. Germline V gene data show CDR1 as SGHTA and CDR2 as FQGTGA. V was pared by 5 bases and J by 1 base, with 9 bases between. The CDR3 spells CASSLTSSYNEQFF. In nucleotides, the CDR3 is TGTGCCAGCAGCCTGACTAGTTCCTACAATGAGCAGTTCTTC.

The V and J genes are TRBV2 and TRBJ2-2, with D possibly being TRBD1 or TRBD2 (5 bases each). CDR1 is SNHLY and CDR2 is FYNNEI in the germline V gene. V lost 6 bases to trimming and J lost 2 bases, with 13 bases between them. The CDR3 totals 15 residues. Here the CDR3 DNA reads TGTGCCAGCAGCTCCGGGACCCCCAACACCGGGGAGCTGTTTTTT. It encodes CASSSGTPNTGELFF.

The CDR3 sequence is CASSLQDREADGYTF. The CDR3 region has the DNA TGCGCCAGCAGCTTGCAGGACAGGGAAGCAGATGGCTACACCTTC. This rearrangement joins TRBV5-1 to TRBJ1-2; 8 bases are a match to TRBD1. Trimming at V came to 1 base and at J to 6 bases, leaving 8 bases not matched to a gene. CDR1 SGHRS and CDR2 YFSETQ come from the germline V gene. The CDR3 has 15 amino acids.

The chain links TRBV28 to TRBJ1-1; no clear D. The CDR3 spans 16 residues. Looked up from germline, CDR1 is MDHEN and CDR2 is SYDVKM. Between the trimmed V and J ends, which lost 8 bases and 1 base, there was a span of 20 bases. The DNA of the CDR3 is TGTGCCAGCTACGGAGTTTTGGCCCTGGGGAACACTGAAGCTTTCTTT. This gives the protein CASYGVLALGNTEAFF.

V is TRBV5-1 and J is TRBJ2-3; 11 bases match TRBD2. This CDR3 has 17 residues. Germline CDR1 SGHRS, CDR2 YFSETQ. V trimming: 5 bases; J trimming: 4 bases; junction bases outside the gene matches: 12. The CDR3, as DNA: TGCGCCAGCAGACTTGTACGTAGCGGGAGGGCCGCAGATACGCAGTATTTT. This sequence encodes CASRLVRSGRAADTQYF.

This clone was found a few times. CDR3 in DNA: TGTGCCAGCAGCTTAACGAGTGACAGGGCCTACGAGCAGTACTTC. Protein sequence: CASSLTSDRAYEQYF. This chain joins TRBV7-3 and TRBJ2-7; TRBD1 agrees at 7 bases. Germline V CDR1 and CDR2: SGHTA, FQGTGA. Trimming cost V 0 bases and J 2 bases; bases outside gene matches: 4. The CDR3 covers 15 residues.